The clone carrying this T cell receptor (beta chain) has just a few counts. Its specificity is unknown. The record originates from a study of vaccination and CD4 T cells after COVID-19. The Oncomine TCR Beta short-read assay sequenced DNA from cultured CD4+ T cells. TCRdb processed the PCR reads anew with MiXCR; each CDR3 protein has one entry. The sample has about 12,000 distinct CDR3 sequences, around 62% seen once. Treatment of the sample: roughly 11-day PBMC culture with coronavirus spike peptide pools or control peptides (ViraFEST assay). The receptor comes from a human donor who had recovered from COVID-19. The specimen was CD4+ T cells from blood, cultured in vitro.

The CDR3 is CASGDHYTDTQYF. The CDR3, as DNA: TGTGCCAGCGGGGACCATTACACAGATACGCAGTATTTT. The chain joins TRBV6-1 to TRBJ2-3; either TRBD1 or TRBD2 may fit D (5 bases each). Germline CDR1 MNHNS, CDR2 SASEGT. V dropped 8 bases and J dropped 2 bases, with 11 bases sitting between them. The CDR3 is 13 residues long.